These T cell receptor beta chains were read from a single sample in a study of blood T cell repertoires in COVID-19. Sequenced by immunoSEQ multiplex PCR; TCRdb stores in-frame clones only, minus some. This table holds around 120,000 clones, approximately 90% found once. Sequencing used peripheral blood. Receptors were obtained from a human donor in a cohort sampled during active COVID-19. The CDR3 runs from the conserved cysteine through the conserved F or W. D genes are given only for firm matches. Expanded clones are given a class, and other clones once, few, many or no size at all.

>once|.|TRBV7-6|TRBJ2-1
CASSRSTSLGNEQFF
TGTGCCAGCAGCAGAAGCACCAGTCTAGGCAATGAGCAGTTCTTC
>few|.|TRBV28|TRBJ2-2
CASSLRGELFF
TGTGCCAGCAGTCTCCGTGGGGAGCTGTTTTTT
>once|TRBD1|TRBV6-5|TRBJ1-2
CASSYSTGGVFGYTF
TGTGCCAGCAGTTACTCGACAGGGGGTGTCTTTGGCTACACCTTC
>once|TRBD2|TRBV3-1/TRBV3-2|TRBJ2-1
CASSQITSGPLGGEQFF
TGTGCCAGCAGCCAAATCACTAGCGGACCTCTCGGCGGTGAGCAGTTCTTC
>.|TRBD1|TRBV29-1|TRBJ1-2
CSAASSGQGDYGYTF
TGCAGCGCCGCCTCGAGTGGGCAGGGGGACTATGGCTACACCTTC
>few|.|TRBV5-1|TRBJ2-1
CASSPNLSPSSYNEQFF
TGCGCCAGCAGCCCCAACCTTTCTCCGAGCTCCTACAATGAGCAGTTCTTC
>.|TRBD1|TRBV7-6|TRBJ1-5
CASSQGQGGGQPQHF
TGTGCCAGCAGCCAAGGACAGGGGGGCGGGCAGCCCCAGCATTTT
>.|.|TRBV19|TRBJ1-6
CASSIALPGSPLHF
TGTGCCAGTAGTATAGCCCTCCCCGGGTCACCCCTCCACTTT
>.|TRBD2|TRBV2|TRBJ2-7
CASRDVLAGVHEQYF
TGTGCCAGCAGGGATGTACTAGCGGGAGTGCACGAGCAGTACTTC
>few|.|TRBV6-4|TRBJ1-1
CALRGTQAFF
TGTGCCTTACGGGGAACCCAAGCTTTCTTT
>.|.|TRBV15|TRBJ2-5
CATPMRTPQETQYF
TGTGCCACCCCGATGAGGACACCCCAAGAGACCCAGTACTTC
>.|.|TRBV28|TRBJ2-5
CASSFRGQHQETQYF
TGTGCCAGCAGTTTTAGAGGGCAGCACCAAGAGACCCAGTACTTC
>.|.|TRBV6-5|TRBJ2-7
CASRLRAAITYEQYF
TGTGCCAGCAGACTCCGAGCGGCAATTACCTACGAGCAGTACTTC
>.|TRBD1|TRBV7-9|TRBJ2-2
CASSLRGPSNTGELFF
TGTGCCAGCAGCTTAAGGGGGCCTTCGAACACCGGGGAGCTGTTTTTT
>.|TRBD2|TRBV25-1|TRBJ2-1
CASSEGRGAYNEQFF
TGTGCCAGCAGTGAGGGGCGGGGGGCTTACAATGAGCAGTTCTTC
>few|.|TRBV28|TRBJ2-1
CASGPGLSSYNEQFF
TGTGCCAGCGGGCCGGGACTGAGCTCCTACAATGAGCAGTTCTTC
>.|TRBD2|TRBV28|TRBJ2-1
CASDRLAGGEGSYNEQFF
TGTGCCAGCGACAGACTAGCGGGAGGTGAAGGCTCCTACAATGAGCAGTTCTTC
>.|TRBD1|TRBV3-1/TRBV3-2|TRBJ1-3
CASSPTGTAGNTIYF
TGTGCCAGCAGCCCCACCGGGACAGCAGGAAACACCATATATTTT
>.|.|TRBV2|TRBJ2-7
CASIQEVNEQYF
TGTGCCAGCATCCAGGAGGTTAACGAGCAGTACTTC
>.|.|TRBV27|TRBJ2-4
CASSFKGSGVIQYF
TGTGCCAGCAGTTTTAAGGGTTCAGGGGTCATTCAGTACTTC
>.|TRBD1|TRBV2|TRBJ1-1
CASSVRLGGNTEAFF
TGTGCCAGCAGCGTTCGTCTAGGGGGCAACACTGAAGCTTTCTTT
>.|.|TRBV6-6|TRBJ1-5
CASSYFDSYSNQPQHF
TGTGCCAGCAGTTACTTCGACAGTTATAGCAATCAGCCCCAGCATTTT
>.|.|TRBV7-9|TRBJ1-1
CASRGLSTEAFF
TGTGCCAGCAGAGGACTGAGCACTGAAGCTTTCTTT
>few|.|TRBV6-1|TRBJ1-3
CASSEGASLLSRDTIYF
TGTGCCAGCAGTGAGGGGGCATCCTTACTTAGCAGGGACACCATATATTTT
>.|TRBD2|TRBV5-1|TRBJ2-7
CASSLGLADEQYF
TGCGCCAGCAGCTTGGGACTAGCCGACGAGCAGTACTTC
>.|TRBD1|TRBV19|TRBJ1-2
CASSVQGALNYGYTF
TGTGCCAGTAGTGTACAGGGGGCTCTTAACTATGGCTACACCTTC
>.|TRBD2|TRBV5-4|TRBJ2-3
CASSPGLAGGNRNTQYF
TGTGCCAGCAGCCCGGGACTAGCGGGAGGTAACAGAAATACGCAGTATTTT
>once|.|TRBV28|TRBJ2-7
CASSQNRVTTYEQYF
TGTGCCAGCAGTCAAAACAGGGTTACTACCTACGAGCAGTACTTC
>.|TRBD2|TRBV5-6|TRBJ2-1
CASSSRTTDWGGEQFF
TGTGCCAGCAGCTCCCGGACCACGGACTGGGGGGGTGAGCAGTTCTTC
>.|.|TRBV6-4|TRBJ2-2
CASSDLASGELFF
TGTGCCAGCAGTGACTTAGCGTCCGGGGAGCTGTTTTTT
>.|.|TRBV9|TRBJ1-6
CASSAQRGGMGNSPLHF
TGTGCCAGCAGCGCCCAACGCGGGGGGATGGGAAATTCACCCCTCCACTTT
>.|.|TRBV2|TRBJ2-7
CASSAGRGSYEQYF
TGTGCCAGCAGTGCCGGCCGGGGCTCCTACGAGCAGTACTTC
>few|TRBD2|TRBV5-4|TRBJ2-3
CASSLASGRPSTDTQYF
TGTGCCAGCAGCTTGGCTAGCGGGAGGCCTAGCACAGATACGCAGTATTTT
>.|.|TRBV18|TRBJ1-5
CASSPLADNQPQHF
TGTGCCAGCTCACCACTGGCGGATAATCAGCCCCAGCATTTT
>many|.|TRBV2|TRBJ1-3
CASRGVVSGNTIYF
TGTGCCAGCAGGGGAGTAGTCTCTGGAAACACCATATATTTT
>few|TRBD1|TRBV6-2/TRBV6-3|TRBJ2-6
CASSRDRGAGANVLTF
TGTGCCAGCAGTCGGGACAGGGGGGCTGGGGCCAACGTCCTGACTTTC
>.|TRBD2|TRBV24-1|TRBJ2-1
CATSDPGLGRNEQFF
TGTGCCACCAGTGATCCGGGACTAGGGAGGAATGAGCAGTTCTTC
>.|TRBD1|TRBV4-2|TRBJ2-7
CASSHGSGQGSYEQYF
TGTGCCAGCAGCCATGGTTCGGGACAGGGCTCCTACGAGCAGTACTTC
>.|.|TRBV6-6|TRBJ1-3
CASSYPRQSSGNTIYF
TGTGCCAGCAGTTACCCCAGACAGAGCTCTGGAAACACCATATATTTT
>.|TRBD2|TRBV3-1/TRBV3-2|TRBJ2-7
CASSSTSSGRASYEQYF
TGTGCCAGCAGCTCCACTTCTAGCGGGAGAGCCTCCTACGAGCAGTACTTC
>.|TRBD1|TRBV5-6|TRBJ2-5
CASSKGQGVETQYF
TGTGCCAGCAGCAAAGGACAGGGGGTAGAGACCCAGTACTTC
>.|TRBD1|TRBV5-4|TRBJ2-2
CASSLGTGGHGELFF
TGTGCCAGCAGCTTAGGGACAGGGGGGCACGGGGAGCTGTTTTTT
>.|.|TRBV21-1|TRBJ2-7
CASSKSRGRAWLYEQYF
TGTGCCAGCAGCAAGTCCAGGGGGCGCGCATGGCTTTACGAGCAGTACTTC
>.|TRBD2|TRBV4-2|TRBJ2-7
CASSQDPLAGVEQYF
TGTGCCAGCAGCCAAGATCCGCTAGCGGGGGTTGAGCAGTACTTC
>.|TRBD1|TRBV3-1/TRBV3-2|TRBJ1-1
CASSPGSGRQGTEAFF
TGTGCCAGCAGCCCTGGATCCGGGAGACAGGGGACTGAAGCTTTCTTT